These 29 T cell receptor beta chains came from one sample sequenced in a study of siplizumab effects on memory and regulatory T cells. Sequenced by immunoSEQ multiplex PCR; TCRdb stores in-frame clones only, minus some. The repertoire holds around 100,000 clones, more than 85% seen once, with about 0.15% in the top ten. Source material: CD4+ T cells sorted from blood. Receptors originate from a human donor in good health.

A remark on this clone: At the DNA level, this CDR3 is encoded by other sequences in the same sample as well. In DNA, the CDR3 is TGTGCCAGCAGTTTAGATAGCAATCAGCCCCAGCATTTT. It encodes CASSLDSNQPQHF. The chain links TRBV28 to TRBJ1-5; D unclear. The germline V gene encodes CDR1 MDHEN and CDR2 SYDVKM. V dropped 2 bases and J dropped 0 bases, with 2 bases sitting between them. The CDR3 length is 13 residues. The full variable domain, with the rest looked up from reference TRBV28 and TRBJ1-5, is DVKVTQSSRYLVKRTGEKVFLECVQDMDHENMFWYRQDPGLGLRLIYFSYDVKMKEKGDIPEGYSVSREKKERFSLILESASTNQTSMYLCASSLDSNQPQHFGDGTRLSIL.

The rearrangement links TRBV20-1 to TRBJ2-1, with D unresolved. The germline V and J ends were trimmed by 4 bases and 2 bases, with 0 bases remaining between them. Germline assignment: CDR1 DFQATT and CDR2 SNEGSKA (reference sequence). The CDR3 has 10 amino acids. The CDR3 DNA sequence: TGCAGTGCTACCTACAATGAGCAGTTCTTC. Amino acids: CSATYNEQFF.

As DNA, the CDR3 is TGTGCCAGCAGCTTAGGTGGTACCTCCACAGATACGCAGTATTTT. Protein product: CASSLGGTSTDTQYF. The chain links TRBV7-2 to TRBJ2-3, with D unclear. Germline CDR1 SGHTA, CDR2 FQGNSA. The ends were cut back, 1 base at V and 2 bases at J, with 10 bases in the middle. The CDR3 loop spans 15 amino acids.

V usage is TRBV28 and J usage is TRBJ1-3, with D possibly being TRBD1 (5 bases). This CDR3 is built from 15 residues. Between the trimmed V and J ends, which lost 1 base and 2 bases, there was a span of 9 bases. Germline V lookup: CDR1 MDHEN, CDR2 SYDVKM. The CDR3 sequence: CASSLSGIAGNTIYF. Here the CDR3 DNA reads TGTGCCAGCAGTTTATCAGGGATCGCTGGAAACACCATATATTTT.

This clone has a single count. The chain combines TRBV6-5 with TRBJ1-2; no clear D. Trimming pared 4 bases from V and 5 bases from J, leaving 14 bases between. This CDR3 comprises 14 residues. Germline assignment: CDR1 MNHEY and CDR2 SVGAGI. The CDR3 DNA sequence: TGTGCCAGCAGTTCCCATGGATATATTTATGGCTACACCTTC. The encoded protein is CASSSHGYIYGYTF.

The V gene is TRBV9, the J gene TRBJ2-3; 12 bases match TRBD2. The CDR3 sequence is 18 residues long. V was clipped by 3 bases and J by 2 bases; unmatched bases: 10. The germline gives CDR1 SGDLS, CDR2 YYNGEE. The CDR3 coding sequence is TGTGCCAGCAGCGCCGGACTAGCGGGGTTATCCTCCACAGATACGCAGTATTTT. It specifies CASSAGLAGLSSTDTQYF.

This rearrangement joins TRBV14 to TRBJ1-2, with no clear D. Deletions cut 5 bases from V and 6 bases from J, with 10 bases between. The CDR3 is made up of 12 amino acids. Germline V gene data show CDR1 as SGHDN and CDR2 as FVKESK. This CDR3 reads CASSFRTDGYTF. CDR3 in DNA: TGTGCCAGCAGCTTTCGGACGGATGGCTACACCTTC.

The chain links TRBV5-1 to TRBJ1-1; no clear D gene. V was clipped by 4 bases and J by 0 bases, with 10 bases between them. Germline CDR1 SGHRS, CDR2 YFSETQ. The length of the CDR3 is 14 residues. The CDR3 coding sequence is TGCGCCAGCAGCACCACATCGCTGAACACTGAAGCTTTCTTT. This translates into CASSTTSLNTEAFF.

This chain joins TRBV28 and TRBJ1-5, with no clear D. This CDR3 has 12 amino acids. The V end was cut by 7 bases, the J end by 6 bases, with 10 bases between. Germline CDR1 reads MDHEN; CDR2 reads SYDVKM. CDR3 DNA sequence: TGTGCCAGCAATAAGAGAGCTCAGCCCCAGCATTTT. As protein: CASNKRAQPQHF.

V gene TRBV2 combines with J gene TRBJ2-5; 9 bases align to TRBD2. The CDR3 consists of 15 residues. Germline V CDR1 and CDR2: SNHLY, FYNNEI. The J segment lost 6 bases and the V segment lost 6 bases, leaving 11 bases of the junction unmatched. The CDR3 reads CASRGAGGPEKTQYF. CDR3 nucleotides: TGTGCCAGCAGAGGGGCGGGGGGGCCGGAAAAGACCCAGTACTTC.

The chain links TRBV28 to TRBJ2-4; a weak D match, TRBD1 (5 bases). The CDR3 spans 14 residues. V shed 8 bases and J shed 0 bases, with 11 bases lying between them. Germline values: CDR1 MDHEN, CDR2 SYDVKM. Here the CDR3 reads CASHDSLAKNIQYF. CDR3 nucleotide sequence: TGTGCCAGCCATGACAGCTTAGCCAAAAACATTCAGTACTTC. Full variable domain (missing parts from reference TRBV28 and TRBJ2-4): DVKVTQSSRYLVKRTGEKVFLECVQDMDHENMFWYRQDPGLGLRLIYFSYDVKMKEKGDIPEGYSVSREKKERFSLILESASTNQTSMYLCASHDSLAKNIQYFGAGTRLSVL.

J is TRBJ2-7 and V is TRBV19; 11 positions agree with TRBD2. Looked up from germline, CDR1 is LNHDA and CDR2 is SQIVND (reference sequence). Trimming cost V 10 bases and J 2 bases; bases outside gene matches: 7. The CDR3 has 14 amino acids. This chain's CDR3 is CATQLAGGPYEQYF. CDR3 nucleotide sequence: TGTGCCACTCAATTAGCGGGGGGGCCCTACGAGCAGTACTTC.

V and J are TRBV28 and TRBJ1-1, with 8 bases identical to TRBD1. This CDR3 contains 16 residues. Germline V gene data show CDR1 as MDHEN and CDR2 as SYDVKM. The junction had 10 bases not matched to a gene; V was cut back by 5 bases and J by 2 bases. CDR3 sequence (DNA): TGTGCCAGCAGTCCCTGGTTCCAGGGGGCCAACACTGAAGCTTTCTTT. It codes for CASSPWFQGANTEAFF.

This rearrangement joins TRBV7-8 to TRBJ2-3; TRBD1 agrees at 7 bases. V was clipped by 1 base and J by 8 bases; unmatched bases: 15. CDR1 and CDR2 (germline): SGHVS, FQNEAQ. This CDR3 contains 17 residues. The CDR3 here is CASSLVSGGPPQGTQYF. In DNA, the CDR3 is TGTGCCAGCAGCTTAGTCTCAGGGGGACCCCCACAGGGTACGCAGTATTTT.

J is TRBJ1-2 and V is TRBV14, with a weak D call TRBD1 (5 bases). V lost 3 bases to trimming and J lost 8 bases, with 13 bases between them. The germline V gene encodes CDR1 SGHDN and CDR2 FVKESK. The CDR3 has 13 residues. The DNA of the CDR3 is TGTGCCAGCAGCCAGGGCCTCTGGGACGGCTACACCTTC. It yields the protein CASSQGLWDGYTF. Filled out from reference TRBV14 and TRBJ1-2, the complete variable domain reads EAGVTQFPSHSVIEKGQTVTLRCDPISGHDNLYWYRRVMGKEIKFLLHFVKESKQDESGMPNNRFLAERTGGTYSTLKVQPAELEDSGVYFCASSQGLWDGYTFGSGTRLTVV.

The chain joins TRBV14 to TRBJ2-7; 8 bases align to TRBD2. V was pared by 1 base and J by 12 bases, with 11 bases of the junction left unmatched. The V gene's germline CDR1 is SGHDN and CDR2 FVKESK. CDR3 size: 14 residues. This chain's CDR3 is CASSQASGGVRVYF. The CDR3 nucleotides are TGTGCCAGCAGCCAAGCCTCCGGGGGGGTCCGCGTGTACTTC.

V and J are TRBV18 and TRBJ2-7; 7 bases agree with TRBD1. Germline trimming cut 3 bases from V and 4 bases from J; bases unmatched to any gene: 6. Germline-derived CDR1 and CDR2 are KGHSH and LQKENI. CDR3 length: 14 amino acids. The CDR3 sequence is CASSPADRSYEQYF. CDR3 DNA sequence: TGTGCCAGCTCACCGGCGGACAGGAGTTACGAGCAGTACTTC.

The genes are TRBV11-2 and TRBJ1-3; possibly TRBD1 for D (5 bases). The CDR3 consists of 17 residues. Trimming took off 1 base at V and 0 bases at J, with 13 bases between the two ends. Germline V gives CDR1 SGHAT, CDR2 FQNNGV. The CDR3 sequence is CASSLGGQAISGNTIYF. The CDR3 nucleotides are TGTGCCAGCAGCTTAGGGGGCCAGGCGATCTCTGGAAACACCATATATTTT.

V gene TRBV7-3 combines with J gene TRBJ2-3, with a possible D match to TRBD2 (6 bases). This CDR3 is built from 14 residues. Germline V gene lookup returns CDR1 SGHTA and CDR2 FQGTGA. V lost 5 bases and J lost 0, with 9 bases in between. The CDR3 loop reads CASSPGLSTDTQYF. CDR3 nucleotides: TGTGCCAGCAGCCCGGGACTGAGCACAGATACGCAGTATTTT.

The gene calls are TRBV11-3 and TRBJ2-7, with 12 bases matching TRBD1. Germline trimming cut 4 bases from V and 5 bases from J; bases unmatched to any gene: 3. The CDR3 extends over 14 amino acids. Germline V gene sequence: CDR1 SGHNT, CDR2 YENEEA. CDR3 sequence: CASSSGTGGDEQYF. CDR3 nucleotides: TGTGCCAGCAGCTCCGGGACAGGGGGCGACGAGCAGTACTTC. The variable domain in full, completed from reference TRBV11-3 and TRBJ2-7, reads EAGVVQSPRYKIIEKKQPVAFWCNPISGHNTLYWYLQNLGQGPELLIRYENEEAVDDSQLPKDRFSAERLKGVDSTLKIQPAELGDSAVYLCASSSGTGGDEQYFGPGTRLTVT.

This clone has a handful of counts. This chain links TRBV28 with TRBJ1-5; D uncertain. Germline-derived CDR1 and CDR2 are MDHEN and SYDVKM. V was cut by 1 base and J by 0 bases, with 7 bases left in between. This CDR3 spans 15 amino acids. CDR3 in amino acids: CASSLSGYSNQPQHF. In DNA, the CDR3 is TGTGCCAGCAGTTTATCAGGTTATAGCAATCAGCCCCAGCATTTT.

The CDR3 protein is CASGGQLYGYTF. Here the CDR3 DNA reads TGTGCCAGCGGGGGACAGCTCTATGGCTACACCTTC. The chain uses TRBV6-1 and TRBJ1-2, with 7 bases identical to TRBD1. After removal of 8 bases from V and 4 bases from J, the junction contained 4 bases not matched to a gene. Germline-derived CDR1 and CDR2 are MNHNS and SASEGT. The CDR3 totals 12 residues.

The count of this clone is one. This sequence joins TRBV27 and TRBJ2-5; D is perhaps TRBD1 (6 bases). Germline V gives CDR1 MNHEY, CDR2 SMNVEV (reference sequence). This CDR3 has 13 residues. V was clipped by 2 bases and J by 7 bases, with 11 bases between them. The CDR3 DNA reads TGTGCCAGCAGTTTAGATTGGGGGCGGACCCAGTACTTC. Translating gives CASSLDWGRTQYF.

This CDR3 reads CASSQGRVTTQYF. The CDR3 nucleotides read TGCGCCAGCAGCCAAGGGCGGGTGACTACGCAGTATTTT. This chain uses TRBV4-3 with TRBJ2-3; a possible D gene is TRBD2 (5 bases). Germline V lookup: CDR1 LGHNA, CDR2 YSLEER. The V gene lost 1 base and the J gene lost 8 bases, with 10 bases spanning the gap. CDR3 size: 13 residues.

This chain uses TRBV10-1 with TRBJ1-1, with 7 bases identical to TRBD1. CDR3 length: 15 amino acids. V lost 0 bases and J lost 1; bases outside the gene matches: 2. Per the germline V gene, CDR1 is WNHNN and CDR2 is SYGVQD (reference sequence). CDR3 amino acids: CASSESGQENTEAFF. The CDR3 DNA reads TGCGCCAGCAGTGAGTCCGGACAGGAGAACACTGAAGCTTTCTTT.

The CDR3 nucleotides are TGCGCCAGCAGCGCAGGGGGACCGGGGGGATTAGCAGATACGCAGTATTTT. This codes for CASSAGGPGGLADTQYF. The rearrangement links TRBV10-1 to TRBJ2-3; D tentatively reads TRBD1 or TRBD2 (7 bases each). The CDR3 sequence is 17 residues long. Germline V lookup: CDR1 WNHNN, CDR2 SYGVQD (reference sequence). V dropped 6 bases and J dropped 4 bases, with 23 bases sitting between them.

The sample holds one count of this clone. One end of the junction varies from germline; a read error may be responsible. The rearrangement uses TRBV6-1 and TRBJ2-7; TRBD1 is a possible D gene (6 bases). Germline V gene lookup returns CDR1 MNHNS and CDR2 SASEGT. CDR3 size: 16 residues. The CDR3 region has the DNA TGTGCCATCAGTGAAGCCAGGGGCGTCTCTTTCTACGAGCAGTACTTC. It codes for CAISEARGVSFYEQYF.

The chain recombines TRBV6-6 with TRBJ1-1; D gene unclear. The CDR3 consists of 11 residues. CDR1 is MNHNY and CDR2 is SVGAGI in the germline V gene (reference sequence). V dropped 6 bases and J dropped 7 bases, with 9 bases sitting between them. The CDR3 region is CASSARVEAFF. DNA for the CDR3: TGTGCCAGCAGCGCTAGAGTTGAAGCTTTCTTT.

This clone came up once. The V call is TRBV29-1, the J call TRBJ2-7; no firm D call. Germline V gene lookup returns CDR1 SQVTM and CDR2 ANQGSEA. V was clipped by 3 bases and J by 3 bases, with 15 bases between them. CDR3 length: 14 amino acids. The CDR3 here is CSVDRVVGGYEQYF. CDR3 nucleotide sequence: TGCAGCGTTGATAGAGTGGTTGGTGGCTACGAGCAGTACTTC.